This is a list of T cell receptor beta chains from one sample in a study of T-cell reconstitution after alpha-beta-depleted transplantation in children. Each CDR3 protein gets one entry after TCRdb re-called the PCR reads with MiXCR. The table has 500,000 to 600,000 distinct CDR3 sequences, around 20% seen once; the top ten hold roughly 3.3%. This material consisted of PBMCs from the stem cell graft donor, taken from the stem cell graft. Receptor source: a human donor who donated a stem cell graft to a child with acute lymphoblastic leukemia. Both conserved end residues are part of each CDR3. A D gene is named only where the DNA matches it firmly. Size is stated for part of the rows, as once, few or many counts, or as a class when the clone is expanded.

clone_size d_call j_call v_call cdr3_nt cdr3_aa
NA TRBD2 TRBJ2-1 TRBV12-3/TRBV12-4 TGTGCCAGCAGTTGGGACGGGGAGCCTAGCGGGAGTTATGAGCAGTTCTTC CASSWDGEPSGSYEQFF
NA NA TRBJ2-1 TRBV4-1 TGCGCCAGCAGCCCTCGGGAGCCTGATATTAAGAGCTCCTACAATGAGCAGTTCTTC CASSPREPDIKSSYNEQFF
NA NA TRBJ1-4 TRBV28 TGTGCCAGCATCCCTCATGCAACTAATGAAAAACTGTTTTTT CASIPHATNEKLFF
many NA TRBJ2-5 TRBV12-3/TRBV12-4 TGTGCCAGCAGACAGGCCAGCGGTGGGGGAGAGACCCAGTACTTC CASRQASGGGETQYF
NA TRBD2 TRBJ2-2 TRBV29-1 TGCAGCGCTCGGCCCCAGCGGGAGCTTTTTCCCGGGGAGCTGTTTTTT CSARPQRELFPGELFF
NA NA TRBJ2-7 TRBV6-2/TRBV6-3 TGTGCCAGCAGTTGGGCCAACACGGCGGGGGAGCAGTACTTC CASSWANTAGEQYF
few NA TRBJ2-6 TRBV29-1 TGCAGCGTTGCGGCTTCTGGGGCCAACGTCCTGACTTTC CSVAASGANVLTF
few NA TRBJ2-5 TRBV12-5 TGTGCTAGTCAGGGCCCAGAGACCCAGTACTTC CASQGPETQYF
NA TRBD1 TRBJ2-1 TRBV30 TGTGCCTGGAGCGAAGGACAGGGGAACTACAATGAGCAGTTCTTC CAWSEGQGNYNEQFF
few NA TRBJ1-3 TRBV18 TGTGCCAGCTCACCGCGTTGGGACGGTTCTGGAAACACCATATATTTT CASSPRWDGSGNTIYF
NA TRBD2 TRBJ2-1 TRBV12-3/TRBV12-4 TGTGCCAGCAGTTCCCTAGCGGGAGGGCCGGGTGAGCAGTTCTTC CASSSLAGGPGEQFF
few TRBD2 TRBJ2-1 TRBV5-1 TGCGCCAGCAGCCCCTTTCTCGGGACTACTGCCTACAATGAGCAGTTCTTC CASSPFLGTTAYNEQFF
NA TRBD1 TRBJ2-3 TRBV12-3/TRBV12-4 TGTGCCAGCAGTTTAACGGGGACAGGGGGCACAGATACGCAGTATTTT CASSLTGTGGTDTQYF
few NA TRBJ1-2 TRBV12-3/TRBV12-4 TGTGCCAGCAGCCAGGGAGGACCCTATGGCTACACCTTC CASSQGGPYGYTF
few TRBD1 TRBJ2-7 TRBV5-1 TGCGCCAGCAGCACGGGACAGTGGACGACCTACGAGCAGTACTTC CASSTGQWTTYEQYF
few NA TRBJ2-7 TRBV7-3 TGTGCCAGCAGTGGTTCGGGAGTAGGAGACGAGCAGTACTTC CASSGSGVGDEQYF
NA TRBD2 TRBJ2-7 TRBV6-2/TRBV6-3 TGTGCCAGCACCTCACTCCCGGGACTAGCGGGAGTTGGGCACGAGCAGTACTTC CASTSLPGLAGVGHEQYF
NA NA TRBJ2-3 TRBV27 TGTGCCAGCAGTTTATTAGGATCCACAGATACGCAGTATTTT CASSLLGSTDTQYF
few NA TRBJ2-3 TRBV15 TGTGCCACCAGCAGAGGCAGGGCAGGCACAGATACGCAGTATTTT CATSRGRAGTDTQYF
few NA TRBJ2-3 TRBV4-1 TGCGCCAGCAGCCTCCCACTAGAGGGAGATACGCAGTATTTT CASSLPLEGDTQYF
NA NA TRBJ1-5 TRBV20-1 TGCAGTGCTAGAGAGAGTTTTGTTCAGCCCCAGCATTTT CSARESFVQPQHF
few NA TRBJ2-7 TRBV29-1 TGCAGCGTTGACCTAGGGGGGTTGGCCGACGAGCAGTACTTC CSVDLGGLADEQYF
NA TRBD2 TRBJ2-1 TRBV30 TGTGCCTGGAGTTTAACTAGCGGGAGCTTCGAGATCTTC CAWSLTSGSFEIF
many NA TRBJ1-6 TRBV28 TGTGCCAGCGAGAAGGGTTGGTCCCTCCACTTT CASEKGWSLHF
NA NA TRBJ1-1 TRBV9 TGTGCCAGCAGCAGAGACGGCGGTTTGAACACTGAAGCTTTCTTT CASSRDGGLNTEAFF
NA NA TRBJ2-3 TRBV7-2 TGTGCCAGCAGCTACTCTTCGGGAACCTTTTCCACAGATACGCAGTATTTT CASSYSSGTFSTDTQYF
NA TRBD2 TRBJ2-2 TRBV7-2 TGTGCCAGCAGCATCCCGGGACTAGCGGGAGAAACCGGGGAGCTGTTTTTT CASSIPGLAGETGELFF
NA NA TRBJ2-5 TRBV11-1 TGTGCCAGCAGCTTATTGGGGGGCGAAGAGACCCAGTACTTC CASSLLGGEETQYF
NA TRBD2 TRBJ2-7 TRBV24-1 TGTGCCACCAGTGACGCGGGGGATACCTACGAGCAGTACTTC CATSDAGDTYEQYF
NA TRBD1 TRBJ2-3 TRBV29-1 TGCAGCGTATACAGGGGAGGCACAGATACGCAGTATTTT CSVYRGGTDTQYF
NA NA TRBJ2-5 TRBV7-9 TGTGCCAGCAGCCCCCATAGCGACCCTCTCACCCAGTACTTC CASSPHSDPLTQYF
NA NA TRBJ2-3 TRBV18 TGTGCCAGCTCACCAGTTCTACAAAGCACAGATACGCAGTATTTT CASSPVLQSTDTQYF
NA TRBD1 TRBJ2-1 TRBV5-1 TGCGCCAGCGCACAGGGGAGCGGATTCTCCTACAATGAGCAGTTCTTC CASAQGSGFSYNEQFF
NA NA TRBJ2-2 TRBV11-2 TGTGCCAGCAGCTTAGCTGACTCCGGGGAGCTGTTTTTT CASSLADSGELFF
NA NA TRBJ2-7 TRBV29-1 TGCAGCGTTGAAGTAACACTCCCCTCCTACGAGCAGTACTTC CSVEVTLPSYEQYF
NA NA TRBJ2-7 TRBV20-1 TGCAGTGCTCAAACCGGGCCGTCGCCCGGGGAGCAGTACTTC CSAQTGPSPGEQYF
few NA TRBJ1-1 TRBV5-1 TGCGCCAGCAGCTTGGAAACGCAGGGGCCCTCGAACACTGAAGCTTTCTTT CASSLETQGPSNTEAFF
NA NA TRBJ2-7 TRBV2 TGTGCCAGCAGTGAAGCGGTGGGGGGGGACGGGGGCCACAGGGGCTACGAGCAGTACTTC CASSEAVGGDGGHRGYEQYF
few NA TRBJ2-3 TRBV27 TGTGCCAGCAGTCCCCTTCGAGGGGGGACGGGCACAGATACGCAGTATTTT CASSPLRGGTGTDTQYF
few NA TRBJ2-3 TRBV20-1 TGCAGTGCCCTTCTTGGTTATACGCAGTATTTT CSALLGYTQYF
NA TRBD2 TRBJ2-1 TRBV7-9 TGTGCCAGCAGCGGGACTAGCGGGAAAGGTCGAGGTGAGCAGTTCTTC CASSGTSGKGRGEQFF
NA TRBD1 TRBJ1-2 TRBV7-6 TGTGCCAGCAGCTTCCTCCCGACCGGGACAGGGGATGGCTACACCTTC CASSFLPTGTGDGYTF
few NA TRBJ2-4 TRBV20-1 TGCAGTGCTAGTAGGGACGGGGGATACATTCAGTACTTC CSASRDGGYIQYF
few NA TRBJ1-2 TRBV9 TGTGCCAGCAGCGTATTTGGGGATCCTAACTATGGCTACACCTTC CASSVFGDPNYGYTF
NA TRBD1 TRBJ1-6 TRBV5-1 TGCGGCAGCAGCTTGGCAGGGGGTGACAATTCACCCCTCCACTTT CGSSLAGGDNSPLHF
NA NA TRBJ2-1 TRBV20-1 TGCAGTGCTTCCGCCCCAGGGATAGGAGAGCAGTTCTTC CSASAPGIGEQFF